The 4 T cell receptor beta chains listed next were all sequenced from one sample in a study of blood T cells in healthy people across ages. Using a J-beta primer mix together with a sample-barcoded 5' primer, a second PCR was run for about 6 to 11 cycles. TCRdb ran MiXCR on the 5' RACE reads and lists one entry per CDR3 protein. The sample has hundreds of thousands of distinct CDR3 sequences, under 30% seen once. In addition, the sample was reused for a study of T cells of mothers and their children.

The specimen was blood. The receptor set was obtained from a boy younger than 18 in good health.

The V and J genes are TRBV3-1 and TRBJ2-7; D may be TRBD2 (5 bases). CDR1 LGHDT and CDR2 YNNKEL come from the germline V gene (reference sequence). V lost 4 bases and J lost 7, with 14 bases in between. The CDR3 has 13 residues. The CDR3 spells CASSPRMREEQYF. The CDR3 region has the DNA TGTGCCAGCAGCCCTCGAATGAGGGAAGAGCAGTACTTC.

This sequence joins TRBV6-1 and TRBJ2-5; a possible D gene is TRBD2 (5 bases). TRBJ2-7 matches the DNA end more closely, so the J call is doubtful. The CDR3 length is 14 residues. The germline CDR1 and CDR2 sequences are MNHNS and SASEGT. CDR3 amino acids: CASSASRVSYEQYF. The CDR3 bases are TGTGCCAGCAGCGCCTCGAGGGTTAGCTACGAGCAGTACTTC.

This chain uses TRBV7-2 with TRBJ2-1, with a weak D call TRBD2 (5 bases). V lost 4 bases and J 10 bases, leaving 14 bases between the germline ends. The CDR3 totals 13 residues. The V gene's germline CDR1 is SGHTA and CDR2 FQGNSA. DNA of the CDR3: TGTGCCAGCAGCTCCGACTTGGGGAGCGAGCAGTTCTTC. Translation: CASSSDLGSEQFF.

This clonotype came up a few times. The limits of the CDR3 on the DNA are not certain, so only TCRdb's listed CDR3 is given. The chain recombines TRBV5-1 with TRBJ2-1; TRBD2, the table's D call, lacks a check against the DNA. The CDR3 length equals 18 residues, ends included. CDR1 SGHRS and CDR2 YFSETQ come from the germline V gene. The chain's CDR3 is CASSLVASGSLVYNERFF.